One sample yielded the 27 T cell receptor beta chains listed below, sequenced in a study of blood T cell repertoires in COVID-19. The protocol was immunoSEQ multiplex PCR, while the TCRdb copy is restricted to in-frame clones and leaves out a portion. This sample has 250,000 or so clones; about 89% occur once, and the top ten carry around 9%. Sequencing was performed on peripheral blood. The receptors shown here come from a man aged 40-50 years with active or convalescent COVID-19.

The chain employs TRBV6-5 and TRBJ1-2; 7 bases agree with TRBD1. This CDR3 has 14 residues. Germline CDR1 MNHEY, CDR2 SVGAGI. V lost 0 bases and J lost 8; bases outside the gene matches: 6. The CDR3 protein is CASSYSTGFYGYTF. The CDR3 DNA sequence: TGTGCCAGCAGTTACTCGACAGGGTTCTACGGCTACACCTTC.

The gene calls are TRBV7-6 and TRBJ1-3; TRBD1 matches 11 bases. Germline CDR1 is SGHVS and CDR2 is FNYEAQ. V dropped 5 bases and J dropped 2; count of bases not matched to a gene: 11. CDR3 size: 18 residues. The CDR3 sequence: CASSPSPGQGATGNTIYF. DNA of the CDR3: TGTGCCAGCAGCCCATCGCCCGGACAGGGGGCAACTGGAAACACCATATATTTT.

V gene TRBV5-1 combines with J gene TRBJ1-5, with TRBD1 matching 11 bases. Unmatched junction bases numbered 5, after V lost 4 bases and J lost 5 bases. The germline V gene encodes CDR1 SGHRS and CDR2 YFSETQ. This CDR3 region has 15 residues. The chain's CDR3 is CASSRTGGADQPQHF. The DNA of the CDR3 is TGCGCCAGCAGCCGGACAGGGGGCGCTGATCAGCCCCAGCATTTT.

This chain uses TRBV30 with TRBJ2-5; 12 nucleotides align to TRBD2. The junction had 3 bases not matched to a gene; V was cut back by 1 base and J by 0 bases. CDR3 length: 16 amino acids. CDR1 is GTSNPN and CDR2 is SVGIG in the germline V gene (reference sequence). The CDR3 nucleotides read TGTGCCTGGAGTGCCGGACTAGCGGGGAACCAAGAGACCCAGTACTTC. Translated: CAWSAGLAGNQETQYF.

The chain couples TRBV7-8 to TRBJ1-5; no clear D. Germline V lookup: CDR1 SGHVS, CDR2 FQNEAQ. V was trimmed by 5 bases and J by 6 bases, leaving 14 bases between them. This CDR3 spans 14 amino acids. CDR3 coding DNA: TGTGCCAGCAGCCAGACCCGGGAAACTCAGCCCCAGCATTTT. As protein: CASSQTRETQPQHF.

This clone was counted only a few times. The chain carries TRBV15 and TRBJ1-1; TRBD1 is a possible D gene (5 bases). This CDR3 region has 13 residues. Germline assignment: CDR1 LNHNV and CDR2 YYDKDF (reference sequence). V gave up 1 base and J gave up 6 bases, with 9 bases separating them. CDR3 loop: CATSRGGRAEAFF. As DNA, the CDR3 is TGTGCCACCAGCAGAGGGGGCAGAGCTGAAGCTTTCTTT.

This chain joins TRBV30 and TRBJ2-1; possibly TRBD1 for D (6 bases). V was pared by 8 bases and J by 7 bases, with 21 bases between. This CDR3 region has 14 residues. Germline V gives CDR1 GTSNPN, CDR2 SVGIG (reference sequence). DNA of the CDR3: TGTGCCAAAACTGGTACAGGGAAGGAGAATGAGCAGTTCTTC. Residues: CAKTGTGKENEQFF.

The CDR3 nucleotides are TGTGCCAGCAGTCCCAGACTCAGCTTGAACACTGAAGCTTTCTTT. Its protein product is CASSPRLSLNTEAFF. V usage is TRBV27 and J usage is TRBJ1-1; D remains unclear. CDR3 length: 15 amino acids. Germline CDR1 reads MNHEY; CDR2 reads SMNVEV (reference sequence). With 5 bases removed from V and 0 bases from J, the gap between germline ends came to 13 bases.

The J gene is TRBJ1-2, the V gene TRBV25-1; the D gene is possibly TRBD1 (6 bases). Trimming stripped 6 bases from V and 7 bases from J, with 21 bases between. In germline, CDR1 is MGHDK, CDR2 SYGVNS. CDR3 length equals 15 residues. CDR3 loop: CASSPDRFGTGGYTF. The DNA of the CDR3 is TGTGCCAGCAGCCCCGACAGGTTCGGCACTGGTGGCTACACCTTC.

The genes are TRBV6-5 and TRBJ1-1, with D unclear. Per the germline V gene, CDR1 is MNHEY and CDR2 is SVGAGI. V was shortened by 6 bases and J by 8 bases, with 10 bases between the two germline ends. The CDR3 is 11 residues long. The chain's CDR3 is CASSRTQEAFF. The CDR3 DNA is TGTGCCAGCAGCCGAACTCAAGAAGCTTTCTTT.

The chain has TRBV27 and TRBJ2-2; 9 bases agree with TRBD1. V lost 7 bases to trimming and J lost 7 bases; unmatched junction nucleotides: 7. This CDR3 has 14 amino acids. Germline assignment: CDR1 MNHEY and CDR2 SMNVEV (reference sequence). The CDR3 bases are TGTGCCAGCACAATACAGGGGGCGAGCGGGGAGCTGTTTTTT. The encoded protein is CASTIQGASGELFF.

V is TRBV28 and J is TRBJ2-7, with D maybe TRBD2 (5 bases). CDR3 length equals 17 residues. Trimming removed 2 bases at V and 0 bases at J, with 17 bases between. Per germline, CDR1 MDHEN and CDR2 SYDVKM. The CDR3 spells CASSLMGSGLPSYEQYF. CDR3 bases: TGTGCCAGCAGTTTAATGGGGTCTGGACTTCCCTCCTACGAGCAGTACTTC.

The chain recombines TRBV28 with TRBJ2-5; 8 nucleotides line up with TRBD2. Germline trimming cut 6 bases from V and 5 bases from J; bases unmatched to any gene: 5. This CDR3 has 13 amino acids. CDR1 MDHEN and CDR2 SYDVKM come from the germline V gene. CDR3: CASSPKREETQYF. The CDR3 DNA reads as TGTGCCAGCAGCCCCAAGCGGGAGGAGACCCAGTACTTC.

In this sample, this clone turned up once. This chain uses TRBV12-3 or TRBV12-4 with TRBJ1-2; maybe TRBD1 (6 bases). The germline V and J ends were trimmed by 6 bases and 3 bases, with 11 bases remaining between them. The CDR3 extends over 13 amino acids. The CDR3 spells CASRQQGDYGYTF. The CDR3 coding sequence is TGTGCCAGCAGACAACAGGGAGACTATGGCTACACCTTC.

The J gene is TRBJ2-1, the V gene TRBV15, with D maybe TRBD2 (6 bases). The V end was cut by 3 bases, the J end by 2 bases, with 11 bases between. The length of the CDR3 is 15 residues. Germline CDR1 LNHNV, CDR2 YYDKDF (reference sequence). Here the CDR3 reads CATSRGGTPYNEQFF. The CDR3 DNA is TGTGCCACCAGCAGGGGCGGGACGCCCTACAATGAGCAGTTCTTC. Drawing the rest from reference TRBV15 and TRBJ2-1, the complete variable domain is DAMVIQNPRYQVTQFGKPVTLSCSQTLNHNVMYWYQQKSSQAPKLLFHYYDKDFNNEADTPDNFQSRRPNTSFCFLDIRSPGLGDTAMYLCATSRGGTPYNEQFFGPGTRLTVL.

The J gene is TRBJ1-2, the V gene TRBV4-1; TRBD1 agrees at 7 bases. The germline V gene encodes CDR1 MGHRA and CDR2 YSYEKL. Germline trimming cut 4 bases from V and 8 bases from J; bases unmatched to any gene: 13. The CDR3 spans 15 residues. In DNA form, the CDR3 reads TGCGCCAGCAGCCCCTCGGCAGGGGGTGAACGAGGCTACACCTTC. This gives the protein CASSPSAGGERGYTF.

The chain has TRBV13 and TRBJ1-3; TRBD1 matches at 7 bases. The J segment lost 7 bases and the V segment lost 5 bases, leaving 11 bases of the junction unmatched. CDR3 length equals 15 residues. Per germline, CDR1 PRHDT and CDR2 FYEKMQ (reference sequence). This CDR3 is CASSLLGQVSNTIYF. CDR3 coding DNA: TGTGCCAGCAGCCTCCTAGGACAGGTTTCTAACACCATATATTTT.

V usage is TRBV6-5 and J usage is TRBJ2-1; D is perhaps TRBD1 (5 bases). The CDR3 covers 14 residues. Trimming shortened V by 6 bases and J by 9 bases, and 18 bases separated the two germline ends. Germline V gene sequence: CDR1 MNHEY, CDR2 SVGAGI. The CDR3 protein is CASRTRLQGGEQFF. Here the CDR3 DNA reads TGTGCCAGCAGAACGCGACTCCAGGGTGGTGAGCAGTTCTTC.

This sequence joins TRBV13 and TRBJ2-1; TRBD1 matches 11 bases. Germline V lookup: CDR1 PRHDT, CDR2 FYEKMQ (reference sequence). The V gene end was trimmed by 2 bases and the J gene end by 9 bases; junction bases not matched to a gene: 3. The CDR3 contains 14 residues. The CDR3 bases are TGTGCCAGCAGCTTATGGGGACAGGGGGGTGAGCAGTTCTTC. Its translation: CASSLWGQGGEQFF.

A single count supports this clone. The chain combines TRBV2 with TRBJ1-1; D might be TRBD1 (5 bases). The V and J ends lost 6 bases and 0 bases respectively, with 14 bases between them. Germline V gives CDR1 SNHLY, CDR2 FYNNEI. The CDR3 has 15 residues. The CDR3 DNA sequence: TGTGCCAGCAGCCAGGACAACCCGATGAACACTGAAGCTTTCTTT. Translating it yields CASSQDNPMNTEAFF. Filled out from reference TRBV2 and TRBJ1-1, the complete variable domain reads EPEVTQTPSHQVTQMGQEVILRCVPISNHLYFYWYRQILGQKVEFLVSFYNNEISEKSEIFDDQFSVERPDGSNFTLKIRSTKLEDSAMYFCASSQDNPMNTEAFFGQGTRLTVV.

The V gene is TRBV12-5, the J gene TRBJ1-1, with D perhaps matching TRBD1 (6 bases). Trimming pared 0 bases from V and 4 bases from J, leaving 6 bases between. From germline, CDR1 is LGHNT and CDR2 FRNRAP. The CDR3 is 13 residues long. CDR3 loop: CASGLVQGTEAFF. The CDR3, as DNA: TGTGCTAGTGGTTTGGTACAGGGCACTGAAGCTTTCTTT.

The rearrangement links TRBV4-1 to TRBJ1-5; D is unclear. Per germline, CDR1 MGHRA and CDR2 YSYEKL. V was trimmed by 2 bases and J by 4 bases, leaving 3 bases between them. This CDR3 is 12 amino acids long. The CDR3 sequence is CASSQYNQPQHF. DNA of the CDR3: TGCGCCAGCAGCCAATATAATCAGCCCCAGCATTTT.

This clone occurred once. V gene TRBV5-4 combines with J gene TRBJ1-4; perhaps TRBD1 as D (5 bases). Trimming pared 10 bases from V and 0 bases from J, leaving 10 bases between. The germline V gene has CDR1 SGHNT and CDR2 YYREEE (reference sequence). The CDR3 totals 13 residues. The CDR3 protein is CAAKGATNEKLFF. The CDR3 DNA sequence: TGTGCCGCGAAAGGGGCAACTAATGAAAAACTGTTTTTT.

The chain joins TRBV27 to TRBJ2-6; 8 nucleotides line up with TRBD2. The CDR3 is made up of 17 amino acids. CDR1 is MNHEY, CDR2 SMNVEV, per germline (reference sequence). V lost 2 bases to trimming and J lost 4 bases; unmatched junction nucleotides: 7. CDR3 sequence: CASSLDGRASGANVLTF. In DNA form, the CDR3 reads TGTGCCAGCAGTTTAGACGGGAGGGCCTCAGGGGCCAACGTCCTGACTTTC. Supplemented by reference TRBV27 and TRBJ2-6, the full variable domain reads EAQVTQNPRYLITVTGKKLTVTCSQNMNHEYMSWYRQDPGLGLRQIYYSMNVEVTDKGDVPEGYKVSRKEKRNFPLILESPSPNQTSLYFCASSLDGRASGANVLTFGAGSRLTVL.

In the case of this clone: The sample carries other DNA sequences with the same CDR3. The V and J genes are TRBV9 and TRBJ2-7; a weak D match, TRBD2 (6 bases). Trimming shortened V by 3 bases and J by 1 base, and 14 bases separated the two germline ends. Germline loops: CDR1 SGDLS, CDR2 YYNGEE. The CDR3 spans 15 residues. This CDR3 reads CASSAGTGMSYEQYF. CDR3 in DNA: TGTGCCAGCAGCGCCGGGACTGGGATGTCCTACGAGCAGTACTTC.

The CDR3 DNA is TGTGCCAGCAGGCGGGGTCTTGCACAGTCCAATCAGCCCCAGCATTTT. It translates to CASRRGLAQSNQPQHF. The V and J genes are TRBV2 and TRBJ1-5; D is ambiguous. Trimming took off 6 bases at V and 3 bases at J, with 18 bases between the two ends. CDR1 is SNHLY and CDR2 is FYNNEI in the germline V gene. The CDR3 sequence is 16 residues long.

This chain joins TRBV10-3 and TRBJ1-1; 10 bases are shared with TRBD1. The ends lost 6 bases at V and 5 bases at J; junction bases unmatched: 3. The CDR3 sequence is 13 residues long. The germline CDR1 and CDR2 sequences are ENHRY and SYGVKD. CDR3 in amino acids: CAIRRDRGTEAFF. CDR3 DNA: TGTGCCATCAGGAGGGACAGGGGAACTGAAGCTTTCTTT.